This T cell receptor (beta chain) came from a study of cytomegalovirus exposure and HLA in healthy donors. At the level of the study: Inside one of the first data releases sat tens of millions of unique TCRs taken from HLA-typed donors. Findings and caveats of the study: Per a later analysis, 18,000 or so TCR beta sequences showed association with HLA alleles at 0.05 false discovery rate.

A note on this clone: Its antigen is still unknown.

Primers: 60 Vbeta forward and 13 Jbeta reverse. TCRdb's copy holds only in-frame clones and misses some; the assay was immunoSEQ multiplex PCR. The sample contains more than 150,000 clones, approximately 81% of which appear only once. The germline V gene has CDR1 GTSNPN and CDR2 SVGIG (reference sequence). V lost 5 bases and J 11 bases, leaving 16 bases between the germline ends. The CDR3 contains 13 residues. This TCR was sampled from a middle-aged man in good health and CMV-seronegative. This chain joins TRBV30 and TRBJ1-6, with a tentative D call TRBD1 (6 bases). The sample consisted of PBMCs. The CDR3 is CAWGDNGVTPLHF. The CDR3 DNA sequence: TGTGCCTGGGGGGACAATGGGGTGACACCCCTCCACTTT.